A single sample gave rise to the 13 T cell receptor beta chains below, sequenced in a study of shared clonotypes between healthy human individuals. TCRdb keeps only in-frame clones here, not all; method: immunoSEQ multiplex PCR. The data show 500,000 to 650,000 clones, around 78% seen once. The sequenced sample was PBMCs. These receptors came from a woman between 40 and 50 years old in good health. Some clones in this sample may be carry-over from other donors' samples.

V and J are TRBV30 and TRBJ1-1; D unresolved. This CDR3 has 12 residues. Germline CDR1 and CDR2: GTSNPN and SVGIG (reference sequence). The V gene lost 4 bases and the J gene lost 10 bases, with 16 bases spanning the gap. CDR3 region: CAWTRRGLGAFF. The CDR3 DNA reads TGTGCCTGGACCAGGCGAGGGCTTGGAGCTTTCTTT.

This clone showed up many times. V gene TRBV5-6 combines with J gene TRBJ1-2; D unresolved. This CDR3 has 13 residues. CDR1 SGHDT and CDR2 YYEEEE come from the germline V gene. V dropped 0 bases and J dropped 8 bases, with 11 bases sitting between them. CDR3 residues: CASSLVTAMGYTF. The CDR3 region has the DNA TGTGCCAGCAGCTTGGTAACGGCCATGGGCTACACCTTC.

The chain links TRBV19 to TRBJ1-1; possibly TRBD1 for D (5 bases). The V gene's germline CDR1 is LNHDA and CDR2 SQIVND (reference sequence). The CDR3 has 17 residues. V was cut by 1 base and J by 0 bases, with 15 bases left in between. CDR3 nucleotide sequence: TGTGCCAGTAGTATAGTACAGGCCACCCACCTGAACACTGAAGCTTTCTTT. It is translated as CASSIVQATHLNTEAFF.

CDR3 nucleotide sequence: TGTGCCAGCTCATCGACAGGGGGCATCGACGAGCAGTACTTC. Translated, it gives CASSSTGGIDEQYF. This rearrangement joins TRBV18 to TRBJ2-7, with 10 bases aligning to TRBD1. Germline V lookup: CDR1 KGHSH, CDR2 LQKENI. The CDR3 has 14 residues. With V trimmed by 5 bases and J by 5 bases, 6 bases remained unmatched.

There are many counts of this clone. The CDR3 sequence is CATSRDLIGQGTYEQYF. CDR3 sequence (DNA): TGTGCCACCAGCAGAGATCTCATCGGACAGGGGACCTACGAGCAGTACTTC. The chain carries TRBV15 and TRBJ2-5; TRBD1 aligns across 9 bases. Judging by the DNA end, TRBJ2-7 fits better; the J call may be wrong. The CDR3 totals 17 residues. CDR1 is LNHNV, CDR2 YYDKDF, per germline (reference sequence).

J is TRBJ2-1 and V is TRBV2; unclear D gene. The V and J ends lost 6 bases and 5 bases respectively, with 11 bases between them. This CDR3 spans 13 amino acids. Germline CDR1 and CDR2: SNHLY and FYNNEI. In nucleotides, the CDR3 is TGTGCCAGCAGCGGCCTTAGAGACAATGAGCAGTTCTTC. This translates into CASSGLRDNEQFF.

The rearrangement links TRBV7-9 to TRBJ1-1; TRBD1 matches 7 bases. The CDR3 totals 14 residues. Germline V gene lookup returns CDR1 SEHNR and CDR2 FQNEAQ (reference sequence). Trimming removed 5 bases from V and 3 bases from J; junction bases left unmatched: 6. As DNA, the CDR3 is TGTGCCAGCAGCCTACCCACAGGGGACACTGAAGCTTTCTTT. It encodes CASSLPTGDTEAFF.

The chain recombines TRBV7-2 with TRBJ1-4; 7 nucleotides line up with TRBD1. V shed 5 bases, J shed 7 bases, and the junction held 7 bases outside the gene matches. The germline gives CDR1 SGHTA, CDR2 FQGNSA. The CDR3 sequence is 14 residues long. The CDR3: CASSQQGGSEKLFF. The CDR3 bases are TGTGCCAGCAGCCAGCAGGGGGGTTCTGAAAAACTGTTTTTT.

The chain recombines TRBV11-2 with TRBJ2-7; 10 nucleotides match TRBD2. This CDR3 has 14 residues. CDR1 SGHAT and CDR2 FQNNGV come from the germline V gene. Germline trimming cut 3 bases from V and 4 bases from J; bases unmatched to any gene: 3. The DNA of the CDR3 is TGTGCCAGCAGCTTCCGAGCGGGAGGGTACGAGCAGTACTTC. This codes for CASSFRAGGYEQYF.

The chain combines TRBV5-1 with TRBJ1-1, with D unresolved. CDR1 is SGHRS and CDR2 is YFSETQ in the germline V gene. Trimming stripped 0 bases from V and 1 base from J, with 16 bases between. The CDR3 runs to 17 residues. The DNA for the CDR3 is TGCGCCAGCAGCTTGGAAGGGAGGCGGACGGGGAACACTGAAGCTTTCTTT. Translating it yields CASSLEGRRTGNTEAFF.

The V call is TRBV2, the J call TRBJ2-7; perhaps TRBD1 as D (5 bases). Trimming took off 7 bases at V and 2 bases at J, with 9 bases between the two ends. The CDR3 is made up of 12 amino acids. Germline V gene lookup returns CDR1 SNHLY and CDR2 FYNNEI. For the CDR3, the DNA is TGTGCCAGCAAAGGGGAAGCCTACGAGCAGTACTTC. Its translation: CASKGEAYEQYF.

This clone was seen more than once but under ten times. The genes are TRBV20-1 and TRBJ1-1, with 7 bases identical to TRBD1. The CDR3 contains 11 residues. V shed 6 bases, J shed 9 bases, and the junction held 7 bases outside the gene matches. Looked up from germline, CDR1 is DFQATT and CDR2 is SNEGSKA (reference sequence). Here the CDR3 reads CSATGDLKAFF. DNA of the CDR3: TGCAGTGCAACAGGGGATTTGAAAGCTTTCTTT.

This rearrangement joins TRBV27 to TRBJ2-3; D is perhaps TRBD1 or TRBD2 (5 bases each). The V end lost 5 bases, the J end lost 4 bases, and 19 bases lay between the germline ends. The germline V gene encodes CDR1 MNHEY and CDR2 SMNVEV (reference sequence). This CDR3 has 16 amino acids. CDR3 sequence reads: CASSPGAGGASDTQYF. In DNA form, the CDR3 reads TGTGCCAGCAGTCCCGGGGCAGGCGGCGCGTCAGATACGCAGTATTTT.